One sample yielded the 15 T cell receptor beta chains listed below, sequenced in a study of blood T cell repertoires in COVID-19. This table comes from immunoSEQ multiplex PCR, and its TCRdb copy is limited to in-frame clones, with some not included. This sample has 70,000 to 90,000 clones, with approximately 85% found just once. The sequencing input was peripheral blood. Receptors originate from a human donor in a cohort sampled during active COVID-19.

The J gene is TRBJ2-7, the V gene TRBV5-5, with D unclear. V was clipped by 2 bases and J by 4 bases, with 10 bases between them. The CDR3 has 13 residues. Germline V gene lookup returns CDR1 SGHKS and CDR2 YYEKEE (reference sequence). The CDR3 sequence: CASSFGPIYEQYF. The CDR3 DNA is TGTGCCAGCAGCTTTGGTCCTATATACGAGCAGTACTTC. Combining the CDR3 with reference TRBV5-5 and TRBJ2-7 gives the whole variable domain DAGVTQSPTHLIKTRGQQVTLRCSPISGHKSVSWYQQVLGQGPQFIFQYYEKEERGRGNFPDRFSARQFPNYSSELNVNALLLGDSALYLCASSFGPIYEQYFGPGTRLTVT.

With regard to this clone: Other DNA sequences in this sample translate to the same CDR3. The V gene is TRBV6-2 or TRBV6-3, the J gene TRBJ2-1; TRBD2 is a possible D gene (5 bases). Germline CDR1 is MNHEY and CDR2 is SVGEGT. This CDR3 contains 15 residues. V dropped 0 bases and J dropped 3 bases, with 9 bases sitting between them. DNA of the CDR3: TGTGCCAGCAGTTACTCGAGAACTAGCTACAATGAGCAGTTCTTC. This gives the protein CASSYSRTSYNEQFF.

The chain employs TRBV3-1 (or the pseudogene TRBV3-2) and TRBJ2-5; 8 bases map to TRBD2. The CDR3 runs 15 residues. CDR1 is LGHDT and CDR2 is YNNKEL in the germline V gene (reference sequence). Unmatched junction bases numbered 8, after V lost 4 bases and J lost 4 bases. Here the CDR3 DNA reads TGTGCCAGCAGCCCCCAAGGGACTAGTGGAGAGACCCAGTACTTC. It yields the protein CASSPQGTSGETQYF.

The chain is built from TRBV7-2 and TRBJ2-7, with 8 bases aligning to TRBD2. Germline trimming cut 7 bases from V and 7 bases from J; bases unmatched to any gene: 15. Germline CDR1 SGHTA, CDR2 FQGNSA. The CDR3 loop spans 15 amino acids. The CDR3 loop is CASTLSGGGPDEQYF. The CDR3 DNA follows: TGTGCCAGCACCTTGTCGGGCGGGGGGCCTGATGAGCAGTACTTC.

V and J are TRBV6-5 and TRBJ2-7, with TRBD1 matching 10 bases. The germline gives CDR1 MNHEY, CDR2 SVGAGI. This CDR3 comprises 13 residues. V shed 4 bases, J shed 4 bases, and the junction held 1 base outside the gene matches. CDR3 sequence (DNA): TGTGCCAGCAGTTCGGACAGGGGGTACGAGCAGTACTTC. Its protein product is CASSSDRGYEQYF.

The J gene is TRBJ2-3, the V gene TRBV7-2; 14 bases are a match to TRBD2. The germline CDR1 and CDR2 sequences are SGHTA and FQGNSA. With 5 bases clipped from V and 6 bases from J, the junction kept 10 bases outside the gene matches. The CDR3 runs to 17 residues. The CDR3 reads CASSPAGTSGRLDTQYF. DNA for the CDR3: TGTGCCAGCAGCCCCGCCGGGACTAGCGGGAGACTGGATACGCAGTATTTT.

The rearrangement uses TRBV7-2 and TRBJ2-5; perhaps TRBD1 as D (6 bases). Germline values: CDR1 SGHTA, CDR2 FQGNSA. Trimming took 4 bases from V and 1 from J, leaving 13 bases between them. The CDR3 is 15 residues long. The CDR3 coding sequence is TGTGCCAGCAGCTCATACACAGGGCCCCAAGAGACCCAGTACTTC. It specifies CASSSYTGPQETQYF.

This chain connects TRBV10-3 to TRBJ1-2, with 10 bases fitting TRBD1. The trim removed 6 bases at V and 13 bases at J, leaving 11 bases unmatched. The CDR3 consists of 13 residues. Germline CDR1 and CDR2: ENHRY and SYGVKD. In nucleotides, the CDR3 is TGTGCCATCAGCGAAGGGGGACAGGGGCCCGGCACCTTC. It yields the protein CAISEGGQGPGTF.

The chain couples TRBV7-8 to TRBJ2-3, with D maybe TRBD2 (5 bases). The V end was cut by 5 bases, the J end by 6 bases, with 9 bases between. Per the germline V gene, CDR1 is SGHVS and CDR2 is FQNEAQ. The CDR3 has 12 amino acids. The CDR3 region is CASSPRVDTQYF. CDR3 nucleotide sequence: TGTGCCAGCAGCCCGAGGGTGGATACGCAGTATTTT. The complete variable domain, with remaining parts taken from reference TRBV7-8 and TRBJ2-3, reads GAGVSQSPRYKVAKRGQDVALRCDPISGHVSLFWYQQALGQGPEFLTYFQNEAQLDKSGLPSDRFFAERPEGSVSTLKIQRTQQEDSAVYLCASSPRVDTQYFGPGTRLTVL.

This clone has more than one count but fewer than ten. This specimen includes other DNA sequences encoding the same CDR3. The chain joins TRBV9 to TRBJ2-1, with a weak D call TRBD2 (6 bases). V was pared by 0 bases and J by 1 base, with 8 bases between. Germline assignment: CDR1 SGDLS and CDR2 YYNGEE. The CDR3 is made up of 15 amino acids. CDR3 loop: CASSVDGGSYNEQFF. Written as DNA, the CDR3 is TGTGCCAGCAGCGTAGACGGGGGATCCTACAATGAGCAGTTCTTC. The entire variable domain, with the rest obtained from reference TRBV9 and TRBJ2-1, is as follows: DSGVTQTPKHLITATGQRVTLRCSPRSGDLSVYWYQQSLDQGLQFLIQYYNGEERAKGNILERFSAQQFPDLHSELNLSSLELGDSALYFCASSVDGGSYNEQFFGPGTRLTVL.

The CDR3 region has the DNA TGTGCCAGCAGAAAGGAGGCTGAAGCTTTCTTT. Its protein product is CASRKEAEAFF. V gene TRBV2 combines with J gene TRBJ1-1; D ambiguous. Germline CDR1 is SNHLY and CDR2 is FYNNEI. The CDR3 is made up of 11 amino acids. V dropped 6 bases and J dropped 6 bases, with 8 bases sitting between them. Full variable domain (outside the CDR3, taken from reference TRBV2 and TRBJ1-1): EPEVTQTPSHQVTQMGQEVILRCVPISNHLYFYWYRQILGQKVEFLVSFYNNEISEKSEIFDDQFSVERPDGSNFTLKIRSTKLEDSAMYFCASRKEAEAFFGQGTRLTVV.

The rearrangement uses TRBV11-2 and TRBJ2-1, with D tentatively TRBD2 (5 bases). V lost 5 bases and J lost 2, with 10 bases in between. The CDR3 covers 14 residues. Germline V lookup: CDR1 SGHAT, CDR2 FQNNGV. The CDR3 reads CASSRAGAYNEQFF. CDR3 DNA sequence: TGTGCCAGCAGCCGTGCCGGGGCCTACAATGAGCAGTTCTTC. Based on the CDR3 plus reference TRBV11-2 and TRBJ2-1, the full variable domain is EAGVAQSPRYKIIEKRQSVAFWCNPISGHATLYWYQQILGQGPKLLIQFQNNGVVDDSQLPKDRFSAERLKGVDSTLKIQPAKLEDSAVYLCASSRAGAYNEQFFGPGTRLTVL.

The chain recombines TRBV27 with TRBJ2-7; 7 nucleotides align to TRBD2. Trimming took 5 bases from V and 4 from J; bases not matched to a gene: 20. This CDR3 has 18 residues. From germline, CDR1 is MNHEY and CDR2 SMNVEV (reference sequence). Here the CDR3 reads CASSREAPLGTTVYEQYF. The CDR3 nucleotides are TGTGCCAGCAGTCGCGAAGCCCCCCTCGGGACTACTGTTTACGAGCAGTACTTC.

The chain has TRBV19 and TRBJ1-5; D is uncertain. CDR3 length equals 16 residues. Trimming left V 3 bases short and J 2 bases short, with 14 bases between. The V gene's germline CDR1 is LNHDA and CDR2 SQIVND (reference sequence). This chain's CDR3 is CASSILGGLGNQPQHF. The CDR3 bases are TGTGCCAGTAGTATTTTAGGCGGGTTGGGCAATCAGCCCCAGCATTTT.

The chain couples TRBV11-2 to TRBJ2-2; D might be TRBD1 (5 bases). CDR1 SGHAT and CDR2 FQNNGV come from the germline V gene. Trimming shortened V by 8 bases and J by 5 bases, and 21 bases separated the two germline ends. The CDR3 covers 16 residues. As DNA, the CDR3 is TGTGCCAGCTCCACTCTGACAAGGGGCGCAACCGGGGAGCTGTTTTTT. Translating gives CASSTLTRGATGELFF.